This TCR beta chain was documented in a study of shared clonotypes between healthy human individuals. Libraries were prepared by immunoSEQ multiplex PCR; TCRdb keeps only in-frame clonotypes and omits some of them. The data show about 1 million clones, around 74% seen once. The CDR3 spans 18 residues. Looked up from germline, CDR1 is SGHVS and CDR2 is FQNEAQ. Losses at the gene ends were 2 bases for V and 4 bases for J; bases not matched to a gene: 15. V usage is TRBV7-8 and J usage is TRBJ1-1; TRBD1 matches 8 bases. The receptor was isolated from a man younger than 30 in good health. The sequenced sample consisted of memory CD4+ T cells sorted from blood. The subset denotes: CD45RA-negative fraction. The CDR3 sequence: CASSLTTPGGQGGTEAFF. CDR3 bases: TGTGCCAGCAGCTTAACCACCCCAGGCGGACAGGGCGGCACTGAAGCTTTCTTT.